This is a list of T cell receptor beta chains from one sample in a study of cytomegalovirus exposure and HLA in healthy donors. Libraries were prepared by immunoSEQ multiplex PCR; TCRdb keeps only in-frame clonotypes and omits some of them. The sample shows 25,000 to 40,000 clones, about 60% of them seen only once. Sequenced: PBMCs. The receptors stem from a man aged 50 to 59 in good health and CMV-seropositive. Each CDR3 is given with its conserved first and last residue. The order of the fields is D gene, clone size, V gene, J gene, CDR3 protein, CDR3 DNA. The D gene is left open where the match is weak. Not every row has a clone size; where given, it reads once, few, many or a size class.

NA	NA	TRBV2	TRBJ2-5	CASRGGQGETQYF	TGTGCCAGCAGGGGGGGGCAAGGGGAGACCCAGTACTTC
NA	NA	TRBV5-6	TRBJ2-3	CASSPDNTDTQYF	TGTGCCAGCAGCCCGGACAACACAGATACGCAGTATTTT
NA	NA	TRBV29-1	TRBJ2-2	CSLRSGNTGELFF	TGCAGCCTCAGGTCCGGGAACACCGGGGAGCTGTTTTTT
NA	NA	TRBV30	TRBJ2-1	CAWSVREYNEQFF	TGTGCCTGGAGTGTAAGGGAGTACAATGAGCAGTTCTTC
TRBD2	NA	TRBV4-2	TRBJ2-5	CASSQDLSGGDVETQYF	TGTGCCAGCAGCCAAGATCTAAGTGGGGGGGACGTCGAGACCCAGTACTTC
TRBD2	NA	TRBV13	TRBJ2-1	CASSSTSDNEQFF	TGTGCCAGCAGCTCGACTAGCGACAATGAGCAGTTCTTC
NA	NA	TRBV29-1	TRBJ2-7	CSDHRVGEQYF	TGCAGCGACCACAGGGTGGGCGAGCAGTACTTC
NA	once	TRBV7-9	TRBJ1-4	CASSLGSRGGEKLFF	TGTGCCAGCAGCTTAGGTTCCCGAGGCGGTGAAAAACTGTTTTTT
TRBD2	NA	TRBV6-5	TRBJ2-1	CATTTGTSGYNEQFF	TGTGCCACGACTACCGGGACTAGCGGGTACAATGAGCAGTTCTTC
TRBD1	NA	TRBV5-1	TRBJ2-4	CASSLQGENIQYF	TGCGCCAGCAGTTTGCAGGGGGAAAACATTCAGTACTTC
NA	NA	TRBV30	TRBJ1-1	CAWRGRRAVNTEAFF	TGTGCCTGGAGGGGGAGGAGGGCGGTGAACACTGAAGCTTTCTTT
NA	NA	TRBV6-5	TRBJ2-7	CATTDRSYEQYF	TGTGCCACCACGGACAGATCCTACGAGCAGTACTTC
TRBD1	NA	TRBV30	TRBJ1-1	CAWAQGDTEAFF	TGTGCCTGGGCCCAGGGGGACACTGAAGCTTTCTTT
NA	NA	TRBV6-5	TRBJ1-2	CASSYSGRRGRGGYTF	TGTGCCAGCAGTTACTCAGGAAGGCGGGGGCGCGGTGGCTACACCTTC
TRBD1	few	TRBV4-1	TRBJ1-2	CASSRSGTGGEANYGYTF	TGCGCCAGCAGCCGTTCCGGGACAGGGGGCGAAGCTAACTATGGCTACACCTTC
TRBD2	NA	TRBV4-2	TRBJ2-6	CASSQTLAASSGANVLTF	TGTGCCAGCAGCCAAACCCTAGCGGCTAGCTCTGGGGCCAACGTCCTGACTTTC
TRBD2	few	TRBV20-1	TRBJ2-1	CSAREVAGQFF	TGCAGTGCTAGGGAGGTAGCGGGGCAGTTCTTC
NA	once	TRBV10-1	TRBJ2-3	CASSSRATGDTQYF	TGCGCCAGCAGTTCCCGGGCTACGGGGGATACGCAGTATTTT
TRBD1	NA	TRBV4-1	TRBJ2-7	CASSFGTGGSYEQYF	TGCGCCAGCAGCTTCGGGACAGGGGGTTCCTACGAGCAGTACTTC
NA	NA	TRBV7-2	TRBJ2-7	CASSPTVYEQYF	TGTGCCAGCAGCCCGACAGTATACGAGCAGTACTTC
TRBD1	few	TRBV10-3	TRBJ1-5	CAISRTGTGNQPQHF	TGTGCCATCAGCCGAACCGGGACAGGGAATCAGCCCCAGCATTTT
TRBD1	NA	TRBV5-1	TRBJ1-5	CASSQTGVDQPQHF	TGCGCCAGCAGCCAGACAGGGGTGGATCAGCCCCAGCATTTT
TRBD2	NA	TRBV5-4	TRBJ2-1	CASSSGTSGYNEQFF	TGTGCCAGCAGCTCCGGGACTAGCGGTTACAATGAGCAGTTCTTC
TRBD1	NA	TRBV2	TRBJ1-5	CASSVQGGNQPQHF	TGTGCCAGCAGTGTCCAGGGGGGCAATCAGCCCCAGCATTTT
NA	few	TRBV30	TRBJ2-1	CASRLSAGEQFF	TGTGCCTCCCGGCTCTCAGCGGGTGAGCAGTTCTTC
NA	NA	TRBV29-1	TRBJ2-3	CSSAPRSTDTQYF	TGCAGCTCCGCGCCTCGTAGCACAGATACGCAGTATTTT
NA	NA	TRBV5-1	TRBJ2-5	CASSLGRTNQETQYF	TGCGCCAGCAGCTTGGGGCGGACTAACCAAGAGACCCAGTACTTC
NA	NA	TRBV5-1	TRBJ2-3	CASSYTRATDTQYF	TGCGCCAGCAGCTACACTAGGGCGACAGATACGCAGTATTTT
NA	NA	TRBV15	TRBJ2-7	CATSRQSGGSYEQYF	TGTGCCACCAGCCGGCAATCAGGCGGGTCCTACGAGCAGTACTTC
NA	NA	TRBV29-1	TRBJ1-1	CSGWRGNTEAFF	TGCAGCGGGTGGAGGGGGAACACTGAAGCTTTCTTT
NA	NA	TRBV25-1	TRBJ1-1	CASSDRLLNTEAFF	TGTGCCAGCAGTGACAGGCTACTGAACACTGAAGCTTTCTTT
TRBD1	few	TRBV28	TRBJ2-3	CASRRTGNRLDTQYF	TGTGCCAGCAGAAGGACAGGAAATCGGTTGGATACGCAGTATTTT
TRBD2	few	TRBV2	TRBJ2-7	CASSLLAGGREQYF	TGTGCCAGCAGTCTCCTAGCGGGAGGGAGGGAGCAGTACTTC
TRBD2	NA	TRBV6-4	TRBJ2-7	CASSGGLAGGYEQYF	TGTGCCAGCAGTGGAGGACTAGCGGGAGGTTACGAGCAGTACTTC
TRBD2	NA	TRBV6-5	TRBJ2-1	CASSPSGGWEFF	TGTGCCAGCAGCCCTAGCGGAGGGTGGGAGTTCTTC
TRBD1	few	TRBV6-1	TRBJ1-5	CASSDGGRGWNQPQHF	TGTGCCAGCAGTGACGGTGGCAGGGGGTGGAATCAGCCCCAGCATTTT
NA	few	TRBV7-9	TRBJ2-3	CASSLGPEPDTQYF	TGTGCCAGCAGCTTAGGTCCAGAACCAGATACGCAGTATTTT
NA	once	TRBV18	TRBJ2-5	CASSPPEPQETQYF	TGTGCCAGCTCACCCCCGGAGCCCCAAGAGACCCAGTACTTC
NA	NA	TRBV5-1	TRBJ1-6	CASSFAGGSNSPLHF	TGCGCCAGCAGCTTTGCGGGGGGATCTAATTCACCCCTCCACTTT
TRBD2	medium-sized	TRBV6-1	TRBJ2-1	CASSGTSLNEQFF	TGTGCCAGCAGTGGGACTAGCCTCAATGAGCAGTTCTTC
NA	NA	TRBV29-1	TRBJ2-3	CSTTGIGTDTQYF	TGCAGCACGACAGGCATCGGGACAGATACGCAGTATTTT
NA	NA	TRBV29-1	TRBJ2-7	CSALDSTYEQYF	TGCAGCGCTCTGGACAGTACCTACGAGCAGTACTTC
NA	NA	TRBV14	TRBJ1-1	CASRPNYQNTEAFF	TGTGCCAGCAGACCCAACTACCAGAACACTGAAGCTTTCTTT
TRBD1	NA	TRBV4-2	TRBJ2-2	CASSQGRGLSTGELFF	TGTGCCAGCAGCCAAGGCAGGGGGCTTTCCACCGGGGAGCTGTTTTTT
NA	NA	TRBV28	TRBJ2-5	CASSLKWAGRETQYF	TGTGCCAGCAGTTTAAAGTGGGCAGGGCGGGAGACCCAGTACTTC
NA	NA	TRBV5-4	TRBJ1-2	CASSSRGQVGYGYTF	TGTGCCAGCAGCTCTCGGGGACAAGTGGGCTATGGCTACACCTTC
NA	NA	TRBV6-1	TRBJ1-1	CASSVARDTEAFF	TGTGCCAGCAGTGTAGCACGGGACACTGAAGCTTTCTTT
NA	NA	TRBV10-3	TRBJ1-5	CAISESMGGADNQPQHF	TGTGCCATCAGTGAGTCGATGGGGGGGGCGGACAATCAGCCCCAGCATTTT
TRBD2	few	TRBV4-1	TRBJ2-5	CASSQEVVAGGGGDQYF	TGCGCCAGCAGCCAAGAGGTGGTAGCGGGGGGCGGGGGTGACCAGTACTTC
NA	NA	TRBV29-1	TRBJ1-2	CSVGAYDYGYTF	TGCAGCGTGGGAGCGTACGACTATGGCTACACCTTC
NA	NA	TRBV2	TRBJ2-5	CASNYAETQYF	TGTGCCAGCAACTATGCAGAGACCCAGTACTTC
TRBD2	NA	TRBV30	TRBJ2-7	CAWSVQRGYEQYF	TGTGCCTGGAGTGTACAGCGGGGGTACGAGCAGTACTTC